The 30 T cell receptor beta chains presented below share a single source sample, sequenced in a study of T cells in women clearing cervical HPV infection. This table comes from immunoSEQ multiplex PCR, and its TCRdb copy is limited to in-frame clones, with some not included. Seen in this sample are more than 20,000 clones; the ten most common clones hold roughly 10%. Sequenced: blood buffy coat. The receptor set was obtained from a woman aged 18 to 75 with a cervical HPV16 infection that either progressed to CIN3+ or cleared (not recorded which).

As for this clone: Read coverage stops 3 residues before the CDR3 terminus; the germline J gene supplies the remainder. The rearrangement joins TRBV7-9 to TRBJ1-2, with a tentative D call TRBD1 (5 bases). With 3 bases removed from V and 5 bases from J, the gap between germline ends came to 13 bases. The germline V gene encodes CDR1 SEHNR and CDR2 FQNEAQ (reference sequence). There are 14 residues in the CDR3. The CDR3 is CASSFRGSDYGYTF. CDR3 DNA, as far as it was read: TGTGCCAGCAGCTTTAGGGGATCGGATTATGGC.

CDR3 DNA, as far as it was read: TGTGCCAGCAGGTCGCGGACAGGAGCAGAGACA. Its protein is CASRSRTGAET. The entire CDR3 protein is CASRSRTGAETAFF. The chain has TRBV2 and TRBJ1-1, with 7 positions matching TRBD1. The CDR3 end lies 3 residues beyond the end of the read and is filled in from the germline J gene. Germline CDR1 reads SNHLY; CDR2 reads FYNNEI. The CDR3 extends over 14 amino acids.

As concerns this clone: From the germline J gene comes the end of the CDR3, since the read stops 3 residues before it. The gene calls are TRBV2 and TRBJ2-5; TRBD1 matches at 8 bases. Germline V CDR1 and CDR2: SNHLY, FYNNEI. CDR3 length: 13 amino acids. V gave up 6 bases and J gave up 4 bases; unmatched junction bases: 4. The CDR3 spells CASSPGQGETQYF. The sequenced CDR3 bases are TGTGCCAGCAGCCCAGGACAGGGAGAGACC.

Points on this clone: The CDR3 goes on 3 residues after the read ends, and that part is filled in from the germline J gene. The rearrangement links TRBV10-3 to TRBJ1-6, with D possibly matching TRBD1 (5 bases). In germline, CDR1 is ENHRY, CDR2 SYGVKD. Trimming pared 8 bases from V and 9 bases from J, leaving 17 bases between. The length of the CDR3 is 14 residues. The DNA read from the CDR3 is TGTGCCATCGCCCAAAGGGGCGTCGGTTCACCC. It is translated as CAIAQRGVGSP. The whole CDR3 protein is CAIAQRGVGSPLHF.

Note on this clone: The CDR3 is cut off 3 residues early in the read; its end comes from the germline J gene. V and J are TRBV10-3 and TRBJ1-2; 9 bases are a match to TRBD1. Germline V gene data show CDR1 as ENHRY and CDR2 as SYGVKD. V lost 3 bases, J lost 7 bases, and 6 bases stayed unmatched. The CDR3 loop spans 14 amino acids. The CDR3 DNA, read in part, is TGTGCCATCAGTGAAGGCGGGACAGGGTTTGGC. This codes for CAISEGGTGFG. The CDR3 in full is CAISEGGTGFGYTF.

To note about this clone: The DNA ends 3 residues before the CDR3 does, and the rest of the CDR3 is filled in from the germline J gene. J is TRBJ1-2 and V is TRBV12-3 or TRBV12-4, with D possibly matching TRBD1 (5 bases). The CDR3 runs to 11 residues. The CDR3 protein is CASRGLRGYTF. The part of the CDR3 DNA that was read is TGTGCCAGCAGGGGACTCCGCGGC.

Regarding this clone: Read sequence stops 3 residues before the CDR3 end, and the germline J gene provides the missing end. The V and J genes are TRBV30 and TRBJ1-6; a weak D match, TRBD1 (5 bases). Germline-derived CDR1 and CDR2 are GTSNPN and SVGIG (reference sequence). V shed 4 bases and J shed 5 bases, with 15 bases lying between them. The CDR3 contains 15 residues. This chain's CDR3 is CAWMYPGLNNSPLHF. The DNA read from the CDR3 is TGTGCCTGGATGTACCCGGGACTGAATAATTCACCC.

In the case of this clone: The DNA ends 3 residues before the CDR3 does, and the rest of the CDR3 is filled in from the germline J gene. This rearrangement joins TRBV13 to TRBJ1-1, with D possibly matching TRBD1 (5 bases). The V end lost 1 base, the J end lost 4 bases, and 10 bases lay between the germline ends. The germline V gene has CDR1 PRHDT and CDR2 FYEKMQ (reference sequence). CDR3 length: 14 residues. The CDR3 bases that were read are TGTGCCAGCAGCTTAGTGGGGGGAAGCACTGAA. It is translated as CASSLVGGSTE. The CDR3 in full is CASSLVGGSTEAFF. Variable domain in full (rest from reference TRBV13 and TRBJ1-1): AAGVIQSPRHLIKEKRETATLKCYPIPRHDTVYWYQQGPGQDPQFLISFYEKMQSDKGSIPDRFSAQQFSDYHSELNMSSLELGDSALYFCASSLVGGSTEAFFGQGTRLTVV.

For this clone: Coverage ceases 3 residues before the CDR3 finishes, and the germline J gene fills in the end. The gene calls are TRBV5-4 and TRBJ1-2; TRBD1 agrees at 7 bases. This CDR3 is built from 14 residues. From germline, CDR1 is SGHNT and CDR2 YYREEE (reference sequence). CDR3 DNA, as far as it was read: TGTGCCAGCAGCCGAGCAGGGGGAGCGAAGGGC. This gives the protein CASSRAGGAKG. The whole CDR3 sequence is CASSRAGGAKGYTF.

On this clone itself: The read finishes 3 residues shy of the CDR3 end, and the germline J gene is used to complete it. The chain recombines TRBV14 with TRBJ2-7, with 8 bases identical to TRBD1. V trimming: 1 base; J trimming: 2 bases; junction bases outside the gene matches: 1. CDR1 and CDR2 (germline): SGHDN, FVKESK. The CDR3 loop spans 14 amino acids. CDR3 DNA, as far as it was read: TGTGCCAGCAGCCAAGGGACAGGGCCCTACGAG. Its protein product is CASSQGTGPYE. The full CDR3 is CASSQGTGPYEQYF.

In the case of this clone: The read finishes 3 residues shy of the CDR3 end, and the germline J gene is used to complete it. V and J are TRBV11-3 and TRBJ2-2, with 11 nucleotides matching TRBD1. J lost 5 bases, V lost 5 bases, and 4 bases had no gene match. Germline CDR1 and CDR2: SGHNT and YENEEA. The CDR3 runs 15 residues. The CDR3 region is CASSPRDRGTGELFF. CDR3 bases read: TGTGCCAGCAGCCCCCGGGACAGGGGGACCGGGGAG.

CDR3 DNA, as far as it was read: TGTGCCAGCAGTTACGGGGCAGGCCCCTCTGGGGCCAACGTC. Its translation is CASSYGAGPSGANV. The full CDR3 sequence reads CASSYGAGPSGANVLTF. This chain joins TRBV6-2 or TRBV6-3 and TRBJ2-6; a possible D gene is TRBD1 (5 bases). The CDR3 extends 3 residues past the end of the read, so its final part is completed from the germline J gene. V was trimmed by 2 bases and J by 0 bases, leaving 11 bases between them. Germline CDR1 MNHEY, CDR2 SVGEGT. The CDR3 runs to 17 residues.

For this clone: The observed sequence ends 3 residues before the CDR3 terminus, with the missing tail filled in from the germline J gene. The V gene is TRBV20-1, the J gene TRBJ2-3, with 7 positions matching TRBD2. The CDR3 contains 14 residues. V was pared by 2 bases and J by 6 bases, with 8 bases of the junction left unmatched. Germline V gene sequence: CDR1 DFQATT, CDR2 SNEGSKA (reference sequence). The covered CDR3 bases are TGCAGTGCTAGAAAGGGCGGGAGCAGGGATACG. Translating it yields CSARKGGSRDT. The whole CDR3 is CSARKGGSRDTQYF.

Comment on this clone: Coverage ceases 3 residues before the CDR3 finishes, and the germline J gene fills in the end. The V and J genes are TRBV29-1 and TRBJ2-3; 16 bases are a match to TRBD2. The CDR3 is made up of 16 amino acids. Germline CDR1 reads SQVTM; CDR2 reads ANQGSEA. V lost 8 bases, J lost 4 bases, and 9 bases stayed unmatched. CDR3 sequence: CSSSGLAGGPSDTQYF. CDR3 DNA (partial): TGCAGCTCCTCGGGACTAGCGGGAGGGCCATCAGATACG.

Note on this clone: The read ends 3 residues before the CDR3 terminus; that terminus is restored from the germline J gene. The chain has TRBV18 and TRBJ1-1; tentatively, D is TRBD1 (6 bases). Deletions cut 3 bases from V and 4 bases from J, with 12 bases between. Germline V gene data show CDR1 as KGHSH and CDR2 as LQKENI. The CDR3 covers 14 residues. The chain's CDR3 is CASSPLGGPTEAFF. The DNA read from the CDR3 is TGTGCCAGCTCACCCTTGGGGGGGCCCACTGAA.

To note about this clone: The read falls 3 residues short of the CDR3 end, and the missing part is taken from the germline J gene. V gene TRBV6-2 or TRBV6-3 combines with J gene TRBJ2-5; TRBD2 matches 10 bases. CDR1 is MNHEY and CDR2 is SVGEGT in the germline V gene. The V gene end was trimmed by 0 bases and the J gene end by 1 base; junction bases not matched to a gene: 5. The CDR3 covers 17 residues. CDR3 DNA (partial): TGTGCCAGCAGTTACTCGATCTCTAGCGGGGGCCAAGAGACC. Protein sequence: CASSYSISSGGQET. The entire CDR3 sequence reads CASSYSISSGGQETQYF.

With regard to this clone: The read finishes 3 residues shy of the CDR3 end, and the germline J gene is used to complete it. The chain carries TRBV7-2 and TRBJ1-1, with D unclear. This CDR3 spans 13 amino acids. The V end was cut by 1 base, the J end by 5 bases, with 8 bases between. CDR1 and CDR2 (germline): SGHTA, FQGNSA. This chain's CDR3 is CASSLGIRTEAFF. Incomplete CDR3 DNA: TGTGCCAGCAGCTTAGGGATCAGGACTGAA.

Partial CDR3 DNA: TGCAGTGCAACCGGGACAGGAGCAGGAAACACC. Translated, it gives CSATGTGAGNT. The entire CDR3 is CSATGTGAGNTIYF. V usage is TRBV20-1 and J usage is TRBJ1-3, with TRBD1 matching over 8 bases. The read ends 3 residues before the CDR3 terminus; that terminus is restored from the germline J gene. The CDR3 has 14 residues. The germline gives CDR1 DFQATT, CDR2 SNEGSKA (reference sequence). V lost 6 bases to trimming and J lost 4 bases; unmatched junction nucleotides: 8.

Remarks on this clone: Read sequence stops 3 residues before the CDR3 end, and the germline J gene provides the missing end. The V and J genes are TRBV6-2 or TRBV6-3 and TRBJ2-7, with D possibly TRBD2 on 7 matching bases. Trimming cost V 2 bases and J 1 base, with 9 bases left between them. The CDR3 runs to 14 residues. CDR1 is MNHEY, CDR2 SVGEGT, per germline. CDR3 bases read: TGTGCCAGCAGTTACGGGGGGGCTTCCTACGAG. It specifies CASSYGGASYE. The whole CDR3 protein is CASSYGGASYEQYF.

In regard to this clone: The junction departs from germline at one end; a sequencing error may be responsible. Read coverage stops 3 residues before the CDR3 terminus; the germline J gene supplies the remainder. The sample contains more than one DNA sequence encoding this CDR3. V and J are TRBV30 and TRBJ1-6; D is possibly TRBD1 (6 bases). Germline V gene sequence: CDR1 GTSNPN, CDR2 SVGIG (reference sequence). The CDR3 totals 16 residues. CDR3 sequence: CAWTTGQSSYNSPLHF. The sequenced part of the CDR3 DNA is TGTGCCTGGACCACCGGACAGAGCTCCTATAATTCCCCC.

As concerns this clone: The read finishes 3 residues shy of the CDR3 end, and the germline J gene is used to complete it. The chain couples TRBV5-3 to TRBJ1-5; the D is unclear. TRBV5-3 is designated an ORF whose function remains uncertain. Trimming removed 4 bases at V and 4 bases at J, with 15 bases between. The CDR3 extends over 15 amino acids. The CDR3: CARSKLPVGNQPQHF. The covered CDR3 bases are TGTGCCAGAAGCAAACTCCCGGTAGGGAATCAGCCC.

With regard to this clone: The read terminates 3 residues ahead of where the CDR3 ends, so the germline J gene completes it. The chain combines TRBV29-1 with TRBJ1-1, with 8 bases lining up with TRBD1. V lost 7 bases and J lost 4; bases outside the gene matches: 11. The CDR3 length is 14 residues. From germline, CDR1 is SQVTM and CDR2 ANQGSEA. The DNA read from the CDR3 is TGCAGCGGGGAACAGGGGGGGGTGGGCACTGAA. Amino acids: CSGEQGGVGTE. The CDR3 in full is CSGEQGGVGTEAFF.

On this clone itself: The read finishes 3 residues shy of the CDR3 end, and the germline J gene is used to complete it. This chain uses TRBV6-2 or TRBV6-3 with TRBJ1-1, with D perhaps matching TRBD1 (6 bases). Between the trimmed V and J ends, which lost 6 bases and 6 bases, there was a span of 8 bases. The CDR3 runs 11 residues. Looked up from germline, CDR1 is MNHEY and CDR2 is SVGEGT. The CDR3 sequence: CASRQGPEAFF. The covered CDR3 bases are TGTGCCAGCAGGCAGGGGCCTGAA.

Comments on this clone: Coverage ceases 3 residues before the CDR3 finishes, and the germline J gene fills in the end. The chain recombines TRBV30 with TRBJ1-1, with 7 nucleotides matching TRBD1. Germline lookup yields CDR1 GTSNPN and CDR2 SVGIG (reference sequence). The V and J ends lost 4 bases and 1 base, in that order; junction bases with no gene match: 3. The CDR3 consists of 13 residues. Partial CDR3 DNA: TGTGCCTGGAAAAGGACAGGGAACACTGAA. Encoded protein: CAWKRTGNTE. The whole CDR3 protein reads CAWKRTGNTEAFF.

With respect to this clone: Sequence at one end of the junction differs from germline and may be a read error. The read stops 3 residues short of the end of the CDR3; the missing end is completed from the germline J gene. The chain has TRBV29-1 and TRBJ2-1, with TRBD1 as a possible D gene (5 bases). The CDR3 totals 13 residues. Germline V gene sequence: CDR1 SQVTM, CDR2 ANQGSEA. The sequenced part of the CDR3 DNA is TGCAGCGTCGAAGACAGTTTGGACAATGAG. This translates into CSVEDSLDNE. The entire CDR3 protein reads CSVEDSLDNEQFF.

CDR3 in amino acids: CASSGQGVETQYF. The CDR3 DNA, read in part, is TGTGCCAGCAGTGGGCAGGGGGTAGAGACC. V and J are TRBV2 and TRBJ2-5; 7 bases align to TRBD1. With the read ending 3 residues before the CDR3 end, the germline J gene is used to fill in that end. CDR1 and CDR2 from the germline V gene are SNHLY and FYNNEI. The CDR3 loop spans 13 amino acids. V shed 4 bases, J shed 4 bases, and the junction held 3 bases outside the gene matches.

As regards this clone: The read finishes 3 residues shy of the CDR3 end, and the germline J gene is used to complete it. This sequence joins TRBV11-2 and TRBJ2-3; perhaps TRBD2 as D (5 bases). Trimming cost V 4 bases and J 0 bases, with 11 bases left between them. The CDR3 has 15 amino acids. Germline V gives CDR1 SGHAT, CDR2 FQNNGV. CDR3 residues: CASSWSGTSTDTQYF. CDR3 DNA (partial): TGTGCCAGCAGCTGGAGCGGCACTAGCACAGATACG.

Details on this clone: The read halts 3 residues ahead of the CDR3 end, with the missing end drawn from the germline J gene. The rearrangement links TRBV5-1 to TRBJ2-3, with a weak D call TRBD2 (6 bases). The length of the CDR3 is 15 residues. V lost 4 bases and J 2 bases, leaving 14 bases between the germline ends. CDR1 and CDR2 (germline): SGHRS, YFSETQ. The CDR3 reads CASSPRGGDTDTQYF. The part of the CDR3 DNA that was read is TGCGCCAGCAGCCCTCGTGGAGGGGACACAGATACG.

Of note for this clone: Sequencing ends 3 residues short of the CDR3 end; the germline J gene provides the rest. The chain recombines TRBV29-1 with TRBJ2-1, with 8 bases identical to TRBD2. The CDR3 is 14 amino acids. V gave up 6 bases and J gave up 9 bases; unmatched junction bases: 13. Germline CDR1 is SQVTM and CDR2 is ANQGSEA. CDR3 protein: CSVCSQRESIEQFF. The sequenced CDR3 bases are TGCAGCGTCTGTTCTCAGCGGGAGTCCATTGAG.

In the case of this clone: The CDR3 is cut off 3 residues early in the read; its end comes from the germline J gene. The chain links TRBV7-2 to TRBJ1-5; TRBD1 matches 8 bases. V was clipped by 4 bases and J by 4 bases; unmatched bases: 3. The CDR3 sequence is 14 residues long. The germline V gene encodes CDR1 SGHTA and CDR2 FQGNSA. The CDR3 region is CASSSGTGNQPQHF. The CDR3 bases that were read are TGTGCCAGCAGCTCCGGGACAGGAAATCAGCCC.